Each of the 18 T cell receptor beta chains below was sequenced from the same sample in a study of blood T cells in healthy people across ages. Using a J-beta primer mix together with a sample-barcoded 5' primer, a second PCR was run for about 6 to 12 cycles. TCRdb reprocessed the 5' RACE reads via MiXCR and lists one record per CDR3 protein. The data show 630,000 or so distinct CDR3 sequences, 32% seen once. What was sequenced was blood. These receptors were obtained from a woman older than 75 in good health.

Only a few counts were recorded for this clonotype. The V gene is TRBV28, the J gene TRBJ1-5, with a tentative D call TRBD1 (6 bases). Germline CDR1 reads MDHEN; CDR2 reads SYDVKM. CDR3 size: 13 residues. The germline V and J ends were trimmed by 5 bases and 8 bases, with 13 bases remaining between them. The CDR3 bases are TGTGCCAGCAGTGGACAGTCCCCCAAGCCCCAGCATTTT. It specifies CASSGQSPKPQHF.

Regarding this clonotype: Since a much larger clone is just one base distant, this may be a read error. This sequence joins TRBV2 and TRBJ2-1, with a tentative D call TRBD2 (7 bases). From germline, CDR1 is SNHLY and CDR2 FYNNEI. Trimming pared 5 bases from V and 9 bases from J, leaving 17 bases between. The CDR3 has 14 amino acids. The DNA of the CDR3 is TGTGCCAGCAGTAACAGGGTAGGGGGGGGTGAGCAGTTCTTC. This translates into CASSNRVGGGEQFF.

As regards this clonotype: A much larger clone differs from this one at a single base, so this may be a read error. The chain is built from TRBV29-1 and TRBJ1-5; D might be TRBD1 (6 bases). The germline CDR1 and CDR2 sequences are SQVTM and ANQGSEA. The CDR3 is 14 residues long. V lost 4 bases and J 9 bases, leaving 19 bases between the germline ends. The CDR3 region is CSVGGQGRGRPQHF. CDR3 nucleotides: TGCAGCGTTGGGGGCCAGGGGCGAGGGCGGCCCCAGCATTTT. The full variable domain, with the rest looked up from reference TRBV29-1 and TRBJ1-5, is SAVISQKPSRDICQRGTSLTIQCQVDSQVTMMFWYRQQPGQSLTLIATANQGSEATYESGFVIDKFPISRPNLTFSTLTVSNMSPEDSSIYLCSVGGQGRGRPQHFGDGTRLSIL.

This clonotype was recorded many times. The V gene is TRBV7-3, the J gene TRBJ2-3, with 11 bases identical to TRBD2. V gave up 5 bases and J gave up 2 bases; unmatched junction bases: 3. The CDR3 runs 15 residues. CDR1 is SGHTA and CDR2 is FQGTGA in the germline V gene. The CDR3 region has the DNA TGTGCCAGCAGCCGTAGCGGGGGGGTCACAGATACGCAGTATTTT. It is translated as CASSRSGGVTDTQYF. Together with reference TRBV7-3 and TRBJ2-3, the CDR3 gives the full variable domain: GAGVSQTPSNKVTEKGKYVELRCDPISGHTALYWYRQSLGQGPEFLIYFQGTGAADDSGLPNDRFFAVRPEGSVSTLKIQRTERGDSAVYLCASSRSGGVTDTQYFGPGTRLTVL.

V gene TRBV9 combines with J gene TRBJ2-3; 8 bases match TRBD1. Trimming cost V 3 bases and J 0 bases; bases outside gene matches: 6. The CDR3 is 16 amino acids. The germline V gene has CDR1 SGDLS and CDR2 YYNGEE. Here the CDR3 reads CASSARQGISTDTQYF. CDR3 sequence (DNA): TGTGCCAGCAGCGCCCGACAGGGGATAAGCACAGATACGCAGTATTTT. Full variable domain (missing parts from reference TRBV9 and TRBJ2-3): DSGVTQTPKHLITATGQRVTLRCSPRSGDLSVYWYQQSLDQGLQFLIQYYNGEERAKGNILERFSAQQFPDLHSELNLSSLELGDSALYFCASSARQGISTDTQYFGPGTRLTVL.

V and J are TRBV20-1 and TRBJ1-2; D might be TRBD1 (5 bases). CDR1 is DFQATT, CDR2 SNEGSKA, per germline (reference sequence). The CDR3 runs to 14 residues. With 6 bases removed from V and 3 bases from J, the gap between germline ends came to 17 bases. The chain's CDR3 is CSAQGAALDYGYTF. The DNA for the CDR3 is TGCAGTGCCCAGGGAGCGGCACTAGACTATGGCTACACCTTC.

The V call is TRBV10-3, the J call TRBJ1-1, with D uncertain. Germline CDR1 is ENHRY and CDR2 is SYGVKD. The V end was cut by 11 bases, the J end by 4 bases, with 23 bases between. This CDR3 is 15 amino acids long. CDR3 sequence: CAAYPRGGVSTEAFF. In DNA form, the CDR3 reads TGTGCCGCCTATCCGCGGGGAGGTGTTAGCACTGAAGCTTTCTTT.

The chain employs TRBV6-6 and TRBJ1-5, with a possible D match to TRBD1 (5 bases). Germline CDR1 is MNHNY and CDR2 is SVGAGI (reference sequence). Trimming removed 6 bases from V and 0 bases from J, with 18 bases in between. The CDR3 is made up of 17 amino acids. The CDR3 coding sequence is TGTGCCAGCAGCAACCGCGGGACGTCCTATAGCAATCAGCCCCAGCATTTT. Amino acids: CASSNRGTSYSNQPQHF.

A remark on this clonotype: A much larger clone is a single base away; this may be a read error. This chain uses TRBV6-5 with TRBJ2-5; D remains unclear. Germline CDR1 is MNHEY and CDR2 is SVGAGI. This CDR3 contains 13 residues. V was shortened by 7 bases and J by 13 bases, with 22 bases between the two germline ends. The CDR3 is CASTPGAAYERYF. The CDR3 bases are TGTGCCAGCACCCCTGGCGCAGCCTACGAGCGGTACTTC.

This CDR3 reads CASSIRTGGDEQYF. The CDR3 DNA follows: TGTGCCAGCAGTATCCGGACAGGGGGGGACGAGCAGTACTTC. This chain joins TRBV12-3 or TRBV12-4 and TRBJ2-4; 10 bases are shared with TRBD1. The last part of the DNA fits TRBJ2-7 better; the J call may be wrong. The CDR3 is 14 residues long.

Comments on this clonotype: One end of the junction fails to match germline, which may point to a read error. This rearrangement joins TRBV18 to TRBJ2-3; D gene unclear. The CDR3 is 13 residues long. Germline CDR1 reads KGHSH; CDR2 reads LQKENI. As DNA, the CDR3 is TGTGCCAGCGTACAGACAAACACAGATGCGCAGTATTTT. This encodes CASVQTNTDAQYF.

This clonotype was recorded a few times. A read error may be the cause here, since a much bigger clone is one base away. The CDR3 sequence: CASSLRGNNEKLFF. CDR3 in DNA: TGTGCCAGCAGTTTAAGGGGGAATAATGAAAAACTGTTTTTT. This sequence joins TRBV27 and TRBJ1-4; weak D call: TRBD1 (6 bases). This CDR3 has 14 residues. The V gene lost 2 bases and the J gene lost 4 bases, with 8 bases spanning the gap. Germline values: CDR1 MNHEY, CDR2 SMNVEV (reference sequence).

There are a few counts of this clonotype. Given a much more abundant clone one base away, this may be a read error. The CDR3 loop reads CASSQPASGGAGEQYF. The CDR3 DNA sequence: TGTGCCAGCAGCCAGCCGGCTAGCGGGGGGGCAGGGGAGCAGTACTTC. The chain has TRBV3-1 and TRBJ2-7; TRBD2 matches at 12 bases. This CDR3 is built from 16 residues. Germline loops: CDR1 LGHDT, CDR2 YNNKEL (reference sequence). V lost 3 bases, J lost 7 bases, and 10 bases stayed unmatched.

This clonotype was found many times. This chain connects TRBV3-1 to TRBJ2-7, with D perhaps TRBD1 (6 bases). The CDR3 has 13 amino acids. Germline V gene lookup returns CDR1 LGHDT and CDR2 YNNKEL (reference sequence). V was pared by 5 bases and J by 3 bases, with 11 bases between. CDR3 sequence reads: CASSFRGFYEQYF. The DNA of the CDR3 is TGTGCCAGCAGCTTTAGGGGGTTCTACGAGCAGTACTTC.

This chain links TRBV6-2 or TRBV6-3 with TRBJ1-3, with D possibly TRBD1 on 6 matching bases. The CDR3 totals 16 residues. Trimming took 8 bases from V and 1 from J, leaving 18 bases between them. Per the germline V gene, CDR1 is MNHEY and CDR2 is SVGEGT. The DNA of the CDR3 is TGTGCCAGCGGGGGCCCAGGACACACTTCTGGAAACACCATATATTTT. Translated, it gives CASGGPGHTSGNTIYF.

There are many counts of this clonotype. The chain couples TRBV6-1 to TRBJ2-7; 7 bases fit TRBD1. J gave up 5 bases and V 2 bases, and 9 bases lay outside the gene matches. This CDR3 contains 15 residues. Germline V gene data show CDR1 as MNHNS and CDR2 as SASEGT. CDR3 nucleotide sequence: TGTGCCAGCAGTGAACTCCCAGGGGGAAGAGACGAGCAGTACTTC. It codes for CASSELPGGRDEQYF.

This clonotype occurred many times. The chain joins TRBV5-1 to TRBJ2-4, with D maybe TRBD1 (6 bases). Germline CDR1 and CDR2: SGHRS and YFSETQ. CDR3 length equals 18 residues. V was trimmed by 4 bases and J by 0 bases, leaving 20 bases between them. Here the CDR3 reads CASSATGFKELAKNIQYF. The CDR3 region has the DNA TGCGCCAGCAGCGCAACAGGGTTCAAGGAGCTAGCCAAAAACATTCAGTACTTC.

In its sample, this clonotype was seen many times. Written as DNA, the CDR3 is TGTGCCAGCTCACCTCTCTCTGGGGCCAACGTCCTGACTTTC. This gives the protein CASSPLSGANVLTF. The J gene is TRBJ2-6, the V gene TRBV18; no firm D call. Germline V gene sequence: CDR1 KGHSH, CDR2 LQKENI. The CDR3 sequence is 14 residues long. V shed 3 bases and J shed 0 bases, with 3 bases lying between them.